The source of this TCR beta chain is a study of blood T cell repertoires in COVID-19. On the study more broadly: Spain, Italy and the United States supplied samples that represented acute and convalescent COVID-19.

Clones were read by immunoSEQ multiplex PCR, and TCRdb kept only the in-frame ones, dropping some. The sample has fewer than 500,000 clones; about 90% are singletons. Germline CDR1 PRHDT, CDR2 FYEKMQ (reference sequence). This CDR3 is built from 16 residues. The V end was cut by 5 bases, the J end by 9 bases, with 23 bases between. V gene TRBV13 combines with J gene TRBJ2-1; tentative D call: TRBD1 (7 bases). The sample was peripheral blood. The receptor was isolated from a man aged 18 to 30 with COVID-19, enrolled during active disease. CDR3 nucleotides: TGTGCCAGCAGCCAGCAATCTTCTGGCGGGGACAGTGAGCAGTTCTTC. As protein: CASSQQSSGGDSEQFF.